This TCR beta chain came from a study of T cell responses to AZD1222 COVID-19 vaccine. Looking at the study overall: The study pooled second doses at about 4 or about 12 weeks.

Between the trimmed V and J ends, which lost 7 bases and 0 bases, there was a span of 13 bases. CDR1 and CDR2 from the germline V gene are ENHRY and SYGVKD. The CDR3 is 14 amino acids. Broader study findings: All repertoire sampling was performed exclusively after the peak T cell response. Across the whole spike, CD4 TCRs peaked at regions 160-218 and 743-854. In a largely white British group with more females than males, clonal diversity was possibly underestimated.

Clones were sequenced by immunoSEQ multiplex PCR, and TCRdb holds only the in-frame ones, with some missing. The sample holds around 100,000 clones, about nine tenths seen once. As concerns this clone: Its antigen remains unidentified.

The TCR comes from an adult in good health. The sequences come from peripheral blood, collected on day 0 of AZD1222 vaccination. The chain combines TRBV10-3 with TRBJ2-7; D is unclear. The CDR3 nucleotides read TGTGCCATCAATTCGGACCTCAACTCCTACGAGCAGTACTTC. Translation gives CAINSDLNSYEQYF.